This T cell receptor beta chain derives from a study of blood T cell repertoires in COVID-19. The sample holds a few counts of this clone. Some clones are missing from TCRdb's copy, which holds only in-frame ones; the method was immunoSEQ multiplex PCR. The table includes approximately 200,000 clones, about 90% detected once. The clonotype was recovered from a woman aged 60-75 years with acute or convalescent COVID-19. Sequences were obtained from peripheral blood.

The CDR3 is CASSFRGAQETQYF. DNA for the CDR3: TGTGCCAGCAGCTTTCGGGGGGCCCAAGAGACCCAGTACTTC. The rearrangement uses TRBV7-9 and TRBJ2-5, with D maybe TRBD2 (7 bases). V dropped 3 bases and J dropped 1 base, with 9 bases sitting between them. Germline CDR1 SEHNR, CDR2 FQNEAQ (reference sequence). The CDR3 length is 14 residues.